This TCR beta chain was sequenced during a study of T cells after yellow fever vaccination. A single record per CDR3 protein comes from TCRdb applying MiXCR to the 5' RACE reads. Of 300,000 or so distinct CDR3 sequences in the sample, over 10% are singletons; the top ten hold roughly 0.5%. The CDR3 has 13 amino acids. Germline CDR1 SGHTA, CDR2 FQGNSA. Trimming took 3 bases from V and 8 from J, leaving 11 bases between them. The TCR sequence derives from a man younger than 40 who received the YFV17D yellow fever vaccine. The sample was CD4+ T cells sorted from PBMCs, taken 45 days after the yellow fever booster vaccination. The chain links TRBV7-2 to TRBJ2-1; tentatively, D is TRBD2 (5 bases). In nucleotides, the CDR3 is TGTGCCAGCAGCTTGTTTCGGGGAGATGAGCAGTTCTTC. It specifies CASSLFRGDEQFF.